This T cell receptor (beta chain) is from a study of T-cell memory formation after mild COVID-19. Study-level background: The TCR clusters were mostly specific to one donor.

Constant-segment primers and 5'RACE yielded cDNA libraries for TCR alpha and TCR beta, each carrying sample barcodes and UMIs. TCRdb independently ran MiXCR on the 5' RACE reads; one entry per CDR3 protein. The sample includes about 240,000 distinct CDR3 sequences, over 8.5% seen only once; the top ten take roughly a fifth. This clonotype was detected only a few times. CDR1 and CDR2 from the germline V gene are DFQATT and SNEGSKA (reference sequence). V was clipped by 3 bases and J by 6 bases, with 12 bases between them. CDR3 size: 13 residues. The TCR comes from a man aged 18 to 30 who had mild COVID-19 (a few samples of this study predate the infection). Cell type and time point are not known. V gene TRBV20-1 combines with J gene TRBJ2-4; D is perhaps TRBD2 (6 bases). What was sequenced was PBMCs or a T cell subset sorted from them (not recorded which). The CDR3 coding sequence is TGCAGTGCTAGGGTTCCCGGGGGAAACATTCAGTACTTC. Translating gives CSARVPGGNIQYF.